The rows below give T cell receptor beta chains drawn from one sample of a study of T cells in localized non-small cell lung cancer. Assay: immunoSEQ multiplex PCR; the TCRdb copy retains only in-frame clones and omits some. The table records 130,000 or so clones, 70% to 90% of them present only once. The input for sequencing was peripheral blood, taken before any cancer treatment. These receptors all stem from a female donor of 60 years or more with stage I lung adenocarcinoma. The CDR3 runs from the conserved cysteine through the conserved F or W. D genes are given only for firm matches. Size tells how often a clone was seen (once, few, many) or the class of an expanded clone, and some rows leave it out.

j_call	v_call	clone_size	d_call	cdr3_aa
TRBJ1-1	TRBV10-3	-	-	CAIKGAEDTEAFF
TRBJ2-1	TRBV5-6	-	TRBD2	CASESGSSYNEQFF
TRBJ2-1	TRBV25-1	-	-	CASRDYNEQFF
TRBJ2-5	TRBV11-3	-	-	CASSLGVRTKETQYF
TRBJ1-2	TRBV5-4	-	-	CASSSQGRFGYGYTF
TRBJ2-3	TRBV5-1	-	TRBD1	CASRRTGGPEDTQYF
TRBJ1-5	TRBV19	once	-	CASSIDGGQPQHF
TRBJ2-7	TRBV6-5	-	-	CASSYEGEQYF
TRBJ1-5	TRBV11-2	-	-	CASSLGGGRSQPQHF
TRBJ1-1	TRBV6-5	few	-	CASATPGRSQAFF
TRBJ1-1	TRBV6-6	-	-	CASSYSTNTEAFF
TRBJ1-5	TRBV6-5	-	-	CASSVGGQPQHF
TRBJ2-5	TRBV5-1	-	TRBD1	CASSLSQGAGETQYF
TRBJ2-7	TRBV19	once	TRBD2	CASSPLLKSGSSSYEQYF
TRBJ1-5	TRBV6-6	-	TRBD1	CASNRARQGAKQPQHF
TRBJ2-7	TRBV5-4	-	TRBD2	CASSSSGLAGGYEQYF
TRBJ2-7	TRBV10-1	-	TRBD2	CASSDSGRTYEQYF
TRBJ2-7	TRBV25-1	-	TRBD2	CASSRREGSYEQYF
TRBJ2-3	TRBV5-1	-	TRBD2	CASTIGLAGGPDTQYF
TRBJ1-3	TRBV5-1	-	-	CASSEASSGNTIYF
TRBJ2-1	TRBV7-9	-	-	CASRGAPSSYNEQFF
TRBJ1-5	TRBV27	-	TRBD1	CASSLTPWRDRGNQPQHF
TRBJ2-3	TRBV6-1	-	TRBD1	CASSLGTGGTDTQYF
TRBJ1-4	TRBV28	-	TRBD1	CASSFRGPDEKLFF
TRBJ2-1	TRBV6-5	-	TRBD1	CASSSRGTGSNEQFF
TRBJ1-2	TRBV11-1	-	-	CASSLAAGNYGYTF
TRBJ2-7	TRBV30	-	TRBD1	CAWSVQGINEQYF
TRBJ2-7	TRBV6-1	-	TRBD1	CASSEETGGYEQYF
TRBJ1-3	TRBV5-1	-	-	CASSLEAGSGNTIYF
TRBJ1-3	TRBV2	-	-	CASSAGNSGNTIYF
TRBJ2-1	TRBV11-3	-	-	CASSPRISSSYNEQFF
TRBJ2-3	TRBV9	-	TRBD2	CASSAQREGLLGTDTQYF
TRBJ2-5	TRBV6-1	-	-	CASSVETQYF
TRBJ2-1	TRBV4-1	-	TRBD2	CASRKAPRGQSGSSYNEQFF
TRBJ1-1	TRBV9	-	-	CASSPMSFF
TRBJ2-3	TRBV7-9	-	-	CASSPWVQGMDTQYF
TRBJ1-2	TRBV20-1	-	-	CTLEADGYTF
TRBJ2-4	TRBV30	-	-	CAWESGAKNIQYF
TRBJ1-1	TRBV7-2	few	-	CASSRPFTEAFF
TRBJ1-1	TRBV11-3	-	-	CASSELMNTEAFF
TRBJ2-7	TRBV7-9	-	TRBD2	CASSSASGRRVSYEQYF
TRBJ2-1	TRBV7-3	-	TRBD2	CASSLVGGSSYNEQFF
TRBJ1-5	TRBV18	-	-	CASSPFLAGVDQPQHF
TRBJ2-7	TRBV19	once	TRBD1	CATRQGTGISEQYF
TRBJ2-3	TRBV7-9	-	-	CASSSRPDHTDTQYF
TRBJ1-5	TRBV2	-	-	CASSSRGNQPQHF